This is a list of T cell receptor beta chains from one sample in a study of blood T cell repertoires in COVID-19. Measured with immunoSEQ multiplex PCR; TCRdb has only the in-frame clones, and not every one. In the table there are 70,000 to 100,000 clones, around 90% of which are singletons. The sequencing input was peripheral blood. The source of these receptors is a human donor in a cohort sampled during active COVID-19. CDR3s include the opening cysteine and the closing phenylalanine or tryptophan. Each record gives: D gene, V gene, clone size, J gene, CDR3 protein, CDR3 DNA. The D gene is left open where the match is weak. A row's size may be missing; if present it is once, few, many or a size class.

.	TRBV11-3	.	TRBJ2-7	CASSFSRGTNSYEQYF	TGTGCCAGCAGCTTTTCACGTGGTACTAATTCCTACGAGCAGTACTTC
TRBD2	TRBV11-2	.	TRBJ2-7	CASSVGGSGEQYF	TGTGCCAGCAGCGTCGGCGGGAGTGGCGAGCAGTACTTC
.	TRBV4-3	few	TRBJ2-7	CASSQDRYYEQYF	TGCGCCAGCAGCCAAGACAGATACTACGAGCAGTACTTC
TRBD2	TRBV11-2	.	TRBJ2-7	CASSAPGTSGYEQYF	TGTGCCAGCAGCGCCCCCGGGACTAGCGGCTACGAGCAGTACTTC
TRBD2	TRBV2	.	TRBJ2-1	CASSRGLAVGNEQFF	TGTGCCAGCAGTAGGGGACTAGCGGTGGGCAATGAGCAGTTCTTC
.	TRBV29-1	.	TRBJ1-2	CSVLDVTGNHYGYTF	TGCAGCGTGCTAGACGTAACAGGGAATCACTATGGCTACACCTTC
.	TRBV28	.	TRBJ1-5	CASTTGGYQPQHF	TGTGCCAGCACCACAGGTGGGTATCAGCCCCAGCATTTT
TRBD2	TRBV7-2	.	TRBJ2-5	CASSLGTSPKLLYF	TGTGCCAGCAGCCTCGGGACTAGTCCAAAGCTGCTGTACTTC
TRBD1	TRBV29-1	.	TRBJ2-7	CSVGWGDRRTGEQYF	TGCAGCGTTGGATGGGGGGACAGGCGAACTGGGGAGCAGTACTTC
.	TRBV6-6	.	TRBJ1-2	CASSSQGNYGYTF	TGTGCCAGCAGTTCCCAGGGAAACTATGGCTACACCTTC
TRBD2	TRBV5-1	.	TRBJ2-1	CASSSGRTSGELGDEQFF	TGCGCCAGCAGTTCCGGTCGGACTAGCGGGGAGCTCGGGGATGAGCAGTTCTTC
TRBD2	TRBV5-1	.	TRBJ2-3	CASSLGRLAGWADTQYF	TGCGCCAGCAGCTTGGGCCGGCTAGCGGGATGGGCAGATACGCAGTATTTT
.	TRBV7-2	few	TRBJ1-2	CASSLDRYGYTF	TGTGCCAGCAGCTTAGACCGGTATGGCTACACCTTC
.	TRBV7-3	.	TRBJ2-1	CASSLNTMVDEQFF	TGTGCCAGCAGCTTAAATACAATGGTGGATGAGCAGTTCTTC
TRBD1	TRBV5-6	.	TRBJ2-4	CASSPRDRDLNIQYF	TGTGCCAGCAGCCCCCGGGACAGGGATTTAAACATTCAGTACTTC
TRBD2	TRBV11-2	.	TRBJ2-1	CASSLVAGGAYNEQFF	TGTGCCAGCAGCTTAGTTGCGGGAGGGGCCTACAATGAGCAGTTCTTC
.	TRBV27	.	TRBJ1-5	CASSFQQGNQPQHF	TGTGCCAGCAGTTTTCAACAGGGCAATCAGCCCCAGCATTTT
TRBD2	TRBV27	.	TRBJ2-1	CASSPGLAGVVFSVHNEQFF	TGTGCCAGCAGTCCCGGACTAGCGGGAGTGGTTTTCAGCGTCCACAATGAGCAGTTCTTC
.	TRBV7-2	.	TRBJ2-5	CASSFAAGPQETQYF	TGTGCCAGCAGCTTCGCGGCGGGCCCCCAAGAGACCCAGTACTTC
.	TRBV2	.	TRBJ2-5	CASRSTGGSETQYF	TGTGCCAGCAGGTCGACAGGCGGCTCGGAGACCCAGTACTTC
.	TRBV7-9	.	TRBJ2-1	CASSQAPPSEQFF	TGTGCCAGCAGCCAAGCACCCCCCTCCGAGCAGTTCTTC
TRBD1	TRBV18	.	TRBJ1-6	CASSPERQGNSPLHF	TGTGCCAGCTCACCTGAGCGACAGGGGAATTCACCCCTCCACTTT
TRBD2	TRBV27	once	TRBJ2-2	CASSLRRGANTGELFF	TGTGCCAGCAGTTTACGTCGGGGGGCGAACACCGGGGAGCTGTTTTTT
.	TRBV9	.	TRBJ2-3	CASSVDTGRPDTQYF	TGTGCCAGCAGCGTAGACACAGGGCGCCCGGATACGCAGTATTTT
TRBD1	TRBV7-8	.	TRBJ1-6	CASSLGQGPNSPLHF	TGTGCCAGCAGCTTAGGACAGGGGCCAAATTCACCCCTCCACTTT
TRBD1	TRBV19	.	TRBJ2-3	CASRDRGNTDTQYF	TGTGCCAGTAGGGACAGGGGAAACACAGATACGCAGTATTTT
TRBD1	TRBV7-2	.	TRBJ1-6	CASSLVRTGESPLHF	TGTGCCAGCAGCTTAGTTCGGACAGGGGAGTCACCCCTCCACTTT
.	TRBV19	once	TRBJ1-2	CATLRVGVGYTF	TGTGCCACCCTTCGCGTAGGGGTTGGCTACACCTTC
.	TRBV5-1	.	TRBJ2-1	CASSLEAGSPGGEQFF	TGCGCCAGCAGCTTGGAAGCAGGCTCCCCCGGCGGGGAGCAGTTCTTC
.	TRBV4-3	.	TRBJ2-7	CASSQGTLSYEQYF	TGCGCCAGCAGCCAAGGGACACTCTCCTACGAGCAGTACTTC
.	TRBV20-1	.	TRBJ1-1	CSASSGATAGDLRNTEAFF	TGCAGTGCTAGTTCAGGGGCCACGGCGGGGGACCTTAGGAACACTGAAGCTTTCTTT
TRBD1	TRBV5-1	many	TRBJ2-5	CASSFGQGSVETQYF	TGCGCCAGCAGCTTCGGACAGGGGAGTGTGGAGACCCAGTACTTC
.	TRBV10-3	.	TRBJ2-1	CAISETGYNEQFF	TGTGCCATCAGTGAGACAGGGTACAATGAGCAGTTCTTC
.	TRBV28	.	TRBJ2-2	CASNVLGQNTGELFF	TGTGCCAGCAATGTCTTAGGACAAAACACCGGGGAGCTGTTTTTT
TRBD2	TRBV27	.	TRBJ2-3	CASSSVRLAPSTDTQYF	TGTGCCAGCAGTTCGGTCCGACTAGCGCCTAGCACAGATACGCAGTATTTT
.	TRBV15	once	TRBJ2-3	CATSRDPPSGADTQYF	TGTGCCACCAGCAGAGATCCCCCATCAGGGGCCGATACGCAGTATTTT
TRBD2	TRBV9	.	TRBJ2-1	CASSVGLREGPDEQFF	TGTGCCAGCAGCGTGGGGTTGAGGGAGGGTCCGGATGAGCAGTTCTTC
.	TRBV27	once	TRBJ2-7	CASSPWGGPYEQYF	TGTGCCAGCAGCCCTTGGGGGGGCCCCTACGAGCAGTACTTC
.	TRBV7-8	.	TRBJ1-3	CASSLEGQGYSGNTIYF	TGTGCCAGCAGCTTAGAGGGCCAGGGGTACTCTGGAAACACCATATATTTT
.	TRBV7-2	.	TRBJ1-1	CASSSQGGSEAFF	TGTGCCAGCAGCTCTCAAGGGGGTTCGGAAGCTTTCTTT
TRBD1	TRBV5-1	.	TRBJ1-1	CASSPGTALNTEAFF	TGCGCCAGCAGCCCAGGGACAGCTCTGAACACTGAAGCTTTCTTT
.	TRBV12-3/TRBV12-4	.	TRBJ2-7	CATRLSANYEQYF	TGTGCCACTCGACTAAGTGCCAACTACGAGCAGTACTTC
TRBD2	TRBV5-1	.	TRBJ2-1	CASSLTSGGSSYNEQFF	TGCGCCAGCAGCCTGACTAGCGGGGGATCCTCCTACAATGAGCAGTTCTTC
TRBD2	TRBV28	.	TRBJ2-3	CASSPPGLATRTDTQYF	TGTGCCAGCAGTCCTCCGGGACTAGCGACCCGCACAGATACGCAGTATTTT
.	TRBV2	.	TRBJ2-7	CASSSGLSEQYF	TGTGCCAGCAGTTCTGGACTCTCCGAGCAGTACTTC
TRBD2	TRBV10-3	.	TRBJ2-2	CAISAAETSGSPGELFF	TGTGCCATCAGTGCGGCCGAGACTAGCGGGAGTCCCGGGGAGCTGTTTTTT
.	TRBV24-1	.	TRBJ2-2	CATSGQGGTGELFF	TGTGCCACCAGTGGGCAGGGTGGCACCGGGGAGCTGTTTTTT
TRBD2	TRBV7-9	few	TRBJ2-3	CASSATSGGAPDTQYF	TGTGCCAGCAGCGCAACTAGCGGGGGGGCCCCAGATACGCAGTATTTT
.	TRBV27	.	TRBJ1-5	CASKKIRATHPQHF	TGTGCCAGCAAAAAAATCCGCGCAACGCACCCCCAGCATTTT
TRBD1	TRBV10-1	few	TRBJ1-6	CASSELGTGSYNSPLHF	TGCGCCAGCAGTGAGCTTGGGACAGGGTCGTATAATTCACCCCTCCACTTT
.	TRBV7-9	.	TRBJ2-7	CASSPVGLGSYF	.
TRBD1	TRBV6-5	.	TRBJ2-7	CASRRDRGPYEQYF	TGTGCCAGCAGGCGCGACAGGGGGCCCTACGAGCAGTACTTC
TRBD2	TRBV24-1	.	TRBJ2-1	CATSGTSGGGYNEQFF	TGTGCCACCAGTGGTACTAGCGGGGGGGGCTACAATGAGCAGTTCTTC
.	TRBV7-7	once	TRBJ2-1	CASSLAGQNNEQFF	TGTGCCAGCAGCTTAGCCGGACAGAACAATGAGCAGTTCTTC
.	TRBV14	once	TRBJ2-1	CASSQRVKGNEQFF	TGTGCCAGCAGCCAAAGAGTTAAGGGGAATGAGCAGTTCTTC
TRBD2	TRBV10-3	.	TRBJ2-3	CAISESGLAGDTQYF	TGTGCCATCAGTGAGTCGGGACTAGCGGGAGATACGCAGTATTTT
.	TRBV14	.	TRBJ2-5	CASSPSPRGTQYF	TGCGCCAGCAGCCCGTCTCCAAGAGGGACCCAGTACTTC